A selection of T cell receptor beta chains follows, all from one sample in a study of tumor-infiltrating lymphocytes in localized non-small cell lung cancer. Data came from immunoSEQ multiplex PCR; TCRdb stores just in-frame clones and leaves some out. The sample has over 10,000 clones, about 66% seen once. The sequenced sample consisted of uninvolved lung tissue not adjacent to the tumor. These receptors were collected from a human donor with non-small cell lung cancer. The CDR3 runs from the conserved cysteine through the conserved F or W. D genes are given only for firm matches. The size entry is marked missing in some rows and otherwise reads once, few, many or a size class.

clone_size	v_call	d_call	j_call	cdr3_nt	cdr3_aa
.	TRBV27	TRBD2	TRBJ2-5	TGTGCCAGCAAGGCTAGCGGGAGAGCAGAGACCCAGTACTTC	CASKASGRAETQYF
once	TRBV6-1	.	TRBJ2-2	TGTGCCAGCATGAGTACGGGGTTATACACCGGGGAGCTGTTTTTT	CASMSTGLYTGELFF
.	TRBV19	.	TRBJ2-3	TGTGCCAGTAGTATGTATCGGGGGACAGATACGCAGTATTTT	CASSMYRGTDTQYF
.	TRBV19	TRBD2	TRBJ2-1	TGTGCCAGTAGTACCCGTCGGACTAGCGGGGTCGATGAGCAGTTCTTC	CASSTRRTSGVDEQFF
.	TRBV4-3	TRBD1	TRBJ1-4	TGCGCCAGCAGCCAGTGGACAGGGGATGAAAAACTGTTTTTT	CASSQWTGDEKLFF
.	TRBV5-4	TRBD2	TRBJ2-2	TGTGCCAGCACAGGCGGACTAGCGGTGAACACCGGGGAGCTGTTTTTT	CASTGGLAVNTGELFF
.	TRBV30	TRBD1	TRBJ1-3	TGTGCCTGGAGTGCGACAGGGACTTTTGGAAACACCATATATTTT	CAWSATGTFGNTIYF
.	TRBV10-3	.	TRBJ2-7	TGTGCCATCAGTGAAGGGCCATTTTGGAATTACGAGCAGTACTTC	CAISEGPFWNYEQYF
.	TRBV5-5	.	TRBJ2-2	TGTGCCAGCAGCTTGCTAGCGATCGGGGAGCTGTTTTTT	CASSLLAIGELFF
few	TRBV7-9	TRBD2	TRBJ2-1	TGTGCCAGCAGCTTATGGTTCAGGCGGGAGGATAATGAGCAGTTCTTC	CASSLWFRREDNEQFF
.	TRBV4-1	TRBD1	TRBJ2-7	TGCGCCAGCAGCCAAGAAACGACAGGGGGCACGATTGGGGCCTACGAGCAGTACTTC	CASSQETTGGTIGAYEQYF